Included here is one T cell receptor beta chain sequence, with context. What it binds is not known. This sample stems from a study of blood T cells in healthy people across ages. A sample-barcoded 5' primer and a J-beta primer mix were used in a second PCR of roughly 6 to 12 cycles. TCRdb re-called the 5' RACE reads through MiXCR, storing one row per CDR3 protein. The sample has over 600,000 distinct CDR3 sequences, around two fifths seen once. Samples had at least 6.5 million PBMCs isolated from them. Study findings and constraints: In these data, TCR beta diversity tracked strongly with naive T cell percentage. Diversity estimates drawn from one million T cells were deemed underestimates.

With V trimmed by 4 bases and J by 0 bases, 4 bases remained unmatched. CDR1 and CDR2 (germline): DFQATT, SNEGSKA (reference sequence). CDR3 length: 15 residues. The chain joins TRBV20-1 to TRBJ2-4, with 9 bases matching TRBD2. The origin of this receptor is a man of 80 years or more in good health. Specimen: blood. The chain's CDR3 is CSATGGGVAKNIQYF. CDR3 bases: TGCAGTGCTACCGGCGGGGGGGTAGCCAAAAACATTCAGTACTTC.